This is a list of T cell receptor beta chains from one sample in a study of low-dose radiotherapy and immunotherapy resistance in tumors. TCRdb reprocessed the reads via MiXCR and lists one record per CDR3 protein. This table holds 60,000 or so distinct CDR3 sequences, roughly 29% found once. This specimen consisted of PBMCs, obtained before treatment. Receptors were obtained from a male donor with rectosigmoid adenocarcinoma. CDR3s include the opening cysteine and the closing phenylalanine or tryptophan. A D gene is named only where the DNA matches it firmly. Only some rows state a clone size, as once, few, many or a class for expanded clones.

d_call: .
v_call: TRBV20-1
j_call: TRBJ1-2
clone_size: many
cdr3_nt: TGCAGTGCTAGACCCAAGGGGGGGGCTTCGGTAGAGGGCTACACCTTC
cdr3_aa: CSARPKGGASVEGYTF

d_call: .
v_call: TRBV29-1
j_call: TRBJ2-7
clone_size: many
cdr3_nt: TGCAGCGTTGGAGGGGTGGACGAGCAGTACTTC
cdr3_aa: CSVGGVDEQYF

d_call: TRBD1
v_call: TRBV2
j_call: TRBJ1-2
clone_size: few
cdr3_nt: TGTGCCAGCGGCGAAAGGGGGCTGCTTGGCTACACCTTC
cdr3_aa: CASGERGLLGYTF

d_call: .
v_call: TRBV6-2/TRBV6-3
j_call: TRBJ2-1
clone_size: many
cdr3_nt: TGTGCTCTCCGGGACTCCGGGGTGGGTGAGCAGTTCTTC
cdr3_aa: CALRDSGVGEQFF

d_call: .
v_call: TRBV10-3
j_call: TRBJ2-7
clone_size: many
cdr3_nt: TGTGCCATCAGTGATTTAGCGGTTTGGGACGAGCAGTACTTC
cdr3_aa: CAISDLAVWDEQYF

d_call: TRBD2
v_call: TRBV7-2
j_call: TRBJ2-1
clone_size: many
cdr3_nt: TGTGCCAGCAGCTTAGCGCGACTAGCCGAGAGAAATGAGCAGTTCTTC
cdr3_aa: CASSLARLAERNEQFF

d_call: TRBD1
v_call: TRBV28
j_call: TRBJ2-1
clone_size: many
cdr3_nt: TGTGCCAGCAGTGGGTTTTTGGGGACAGGGGGATACAATGAGCAGTTCTTC
cdr3_aa: CASSGFLGTGGYNEQFF

d_call: TRBD2
v_call: TRBV6-5
j_call: TRBJ2-1
clone_size: .
cdr3_nt: TGTGCCAGCAGTTACAGCGGGGGGACTTACAATGAGCAGTTCTTC
cdr3_aa: CASSYSGGTYNEQFF

d_call: TRBD1
v_call: TRBV15
j_call: TRBJ1-1
clone_size: many
cdr3_nt: TGTGCCACCAGCAGGACACGGACAGGAGGGGGACGCACTGAAGCTTTCTTT
cdr3_aa: CATSRTRTGGGRTEAFF

d_call: .
v_call: TRBV6-5
j_call: TRBJ2-5
clone_size: .
cdr3_nt: TGTGCCAGCAGTTACGGCGGGACACCCCAAGAGACCCAGTACTTC
cdr3_aa: CASSYGGTPQETQYF

d_call: .
v_call: TRBV6-4
j_call: TRBJ2-3
clone_size: many
cdr3_nt: TGTGCCAGCAGTGACTCGAACAGGGTTACAGATACGCAGTATTTT
cdr3_aa: CASSDSNRVTDTQYF

d_call: TRBD2
v_call: TRBV10-3
j_call: TRBJ2-3
clone_size: many
cdr3_nt: TGTGCCATCAGTAAGACTAGCGGGCACACAGATACGCAGTATTTT
cdr3_aa: CAISKTSGHTDTQYF

d_call: .
v_call: TRBV7-6
j_call: TRBJ2-1
clone_size: many
cdr3_nt: TGTGCCAGCAGCCCGGGACTCCTGCAGTTCTTC
cdr3_aa: CASSPGLLQFF

d_call: .
v_call: TRBV10-3
j_call: TRBJ2-3
clone_size: many
cdr3_nt: TGTGCCATCACCAACCCTCCCACAGATACGCAGTATTTT
cdr3_aa: CAITNPPTDTQYF

d_call: .
v_call: TRBV30
j_call: TRBJ1-2
clone_size: few
cdr3_nt: TGTGCCTGGGGTGATCGGGCGGGGGGCTTTGGCGGCTACACCTTC
cdr3_aa: CAWGDRAGGFGGYTF

d_call: .
v_call: TRBV7-6
j_call: TRBJ2-7
clone_size: .
cdr3_nt: TGTGCCAGCAGCTTAGCACCCGGGAGCTCCTACGAGCAGTACTTC
cdr3_aa: CASSLAPGSSYEQYF

d_call: TRBD1
v_call: TRBV28
j_call: TRBJ2-5
clone_size: many
cdr3_nt: TGTGCCAGCAGTTCGGACAGGGCCTACTTC
cdr3_aa: CASSSDRAYF

d_call: .
v_call: TRBV10-2
j_call: TRBJ1-6
clone_size: .
cdr3_nt: TGCGCCAGCAGTAGTCAGACGGATTCACCCCTCCACTTT
cdr3_aa: CASSSQTDSPLHF

d_call: TRBD1
v_call: TRBV28
j_call: TRBJ1-4
clone_size: many
cdr3_nt: TGTGCCAGCAGTCCGACAGGGAGTAGTGAAAAACTGTTTTTT
cdr3_aa: CASSPTGSSEKLFF

d_call: .
v_call: TRBV5-1
j_call: TRBJ1-5
clone_size: few
cdr3_nt: TGCGCCAGCAGCTTGCACGGGGATAGCAATCAGCCCCAGCATTTT
cdr3_aa: CASSLHGDSNQPQHF

d_call: .
v_call: TRBV5-1
j_call: TRBJ2-6
clone_size: many
cdr3_nt: TGCGCCAGCAGCTTGGGAGACAGGATCTGGGCCAACGTCCTGACTTTC
cdr3_aa: CASSLGDRIWANVLTF

d_call: .
v_call: TRBV3-1
j_call: TRBJ2-1
clone_size: many
cdr3_nt: TGTGCCAGCAGCAGGACTGAGGGCTACAATGAGCAGTTCTTC
cdr3_aa: CASSRTEGYNEQFF

d_call: .
v_call: TRBV6-2/TRBV6-3
j_call: TRBJ2-3
clone_size: few
cdr3_nt: TGTGCCAGCGAGTCATCGGAAACAGATACGCAGTATTTT
cdr3_aa: CASESSETDTQYF

d_call: .
v_call: TRBV7-2
j_call: TRBJ2-1
clone_size: many
cdr3_nt: TGTGCCAGCAGCTTAGATTCAGGGGCTAGCGGTAACTACAATGAGCAGTTCTTC
cdr3_aa: CASSLDSGASGNYNEQFF

d_call: .
v_call: TRBV20-1
j_call: TRBJ2-2
clone_size: many
cdr3_nt: TGCAGTGCTAGATCCAGGGCGAACACCGGGGAGCTGTTTTTT
cdr3_aa: CSARSRANTGELFF

d_call: .
v_call: TRBV18
j_call: TRBJ1-2
clone_size: .
cdr3_nt: TGTGCCAGCTCACCATTCGGACAGCACTATGGCTACACCTTC
cdr3_aa: CASSPFGQHYGYTF

d_call: .
v_call: TRBV12-3/TRBV12-4
j_call: TRBJ2-5
clone_size: many
cdr3_nt: TGTGCCAGCAGTCGGACGCCTGGGGGGTCCCAGTACTTC
cdr3_aa: CASSRTPGGSQYF

d_call: .
v_call: TRBV14
j_call: TRBJ2-5
clone_size: many
cdr3_nt: TGTGCCAGCAGCCAAGCGAAGATTAGGAAGACCCAGTACTTC
cdr3_aa: CASSQAKIRKTQYF

d_call: .
v_call: TRBV28
j_call: TRBJ2-7
clone_size: many
cdr3_nt: TGTGCCAGCAAAGAAGGAGGTCCTTACGAGCAGTACTTC
cdr3_aa: CASKEGGPYEQYF

d_call: .
v_call: TRBV11-2
j_call: TRBJ1-4
clone_size: many
cdr3_nt: TGTGCCAGCAGCCAGGTCGGGGTGGGGAAACTGTTTTTT
cdr3_aa: CASSQVGVGKLFF

d_call: TRBD1
v_call: TRBV10-3
j_call: TRBJ1-6
clone_size: once
cdr3_nt: TGTGCCACCAGTAAGGGACAGGGGAACTCACCCCTCCACTTT
cdr3_aa: CATSKGQGNSPLHF

d_call: .
v_call: TRBV28
j_call: TRBJ1-2
clone_size: few
cdr3_nt: TGTGCCAGCAGTTCTGATCGCAGGGGCTACACCTTC
cdr3_aa: CASSSDRRGYTF

d_call: TRBD1
v_call: TRBV6-2/TRBV6-3
j_call: TRBJ2-7
clone_size: many
cdr3_nt: TGTGCCAGCACCGATCCTTCCGGGACAGGGGTCAACGAGCAGTACTTC
cdr3_aa: CASTDPSGTGVNEQYF

d_call: .
v_call: TRBV29-1
j_call: TRBJ2-5
clone_size: many
cdr3_nt: TGCAGCGTTGACTTGCAGGGAGAGACCCAGTACTTC
cdr3_aa: CSVDLQGETQYF

d_call: TRBD2
v_call: TRBV10-3
j_call: TRBJ2-1
clone_size: many
cdr3_nt: TGTGCCACCCTCGTAATGAGCGGGAGGGCCAATGAGCAGTTCTTC
cdr3_aa: CATLVMSGRANEQFF

d_call: TRBD1
v_call: TRBV6-2/TRBV6-3
j_call: TRBJ2-7
clone_size: many
cdr3_nt: TGTGCCAGCATAAATCCGGGACAGGGGGCTTACGAGCAGTACTTC
cdr3_aa: CASINPGQGAYEQYF

d_call: .
v_call: TRBV28
j_call: TRBJ1-2
clone_size: many
cdr3_nt: TGTGCCAGCAGTTTATATCAGGGTATACATGGCTACACCTTC
cdr3_aa: CASSLYQGIHGYTF

d_call: .
v_call: TRBV28
j_call: TRBJ2-5
clone_size: many
cdr3_nt: TGTGCCAGCAGTTTATTGGCGGCCGAGACCCAGTACTTC
cdr3_aa: CASSLLAAETQYF

d_call: TRBD1
v_call: TRBV28
j_call: TRBJ2-3
clone_size: .
cdr3_nt: TGTGCCAGCAGCACCGGGACAGGGGGCCCAGATACGCAGTATTTT
cdr3_aa: CASSTGTGGPDTQYF

d_call: .
v_call: TRBV28
j_call: TRBJ2-4
clone_size: .
cdr3_nt: TGTGCCAGCAGCCTAGGGGGGGCGAGGAACATTCAGTACTTC
cdr3_aa: CASSLGGARNIQYF

d_call: .
v_call: TRBV11-2
j_call: TRBJ2-6
clone_size: many
cdr3_nt: TGTGCCAGCAGCTTAGTGGGAACTCCCACGGCAGGGGCCAACGTCCTGACTTTC
cdr3_aa: CASSLVGTPTAGANVLTF

d_call: .
v_call: TRBV29-1
j_call: TRBJ2-1
clone_size: .
cdr3_nt: TGCAGCGTTGAAGTGGGGAATGAGCAGTTCTTC
cdr3_aa: CSVEVGNEQFF

d_call: TRBD1
v_call: TRBV20-1
j_call: TRBJ1-5
clone_size: .
cdr3_nt: TGCAGTGCGGGGACAGGGGGAAGCAATCAGCCCCAGCATTTT
cdr3_aa: CSAGTGGSNQPQHF

d_call: TRBD2
v_call: TRBV10-3
j_call: TRBJ2-5
clone_size: many
cdr3_nt: TGTGCCATCAGACTGGGACTACAAGAGACCCAGTACTTC
cdr3_aa: CAIRLGLQETQYF

d_call: .
v_call: TRBV10-2
j_call: TRBJ2-6
clone_size: many
cdr3_nt: TGCGCCAGCAGTGAGTCCGCTGTTACATCTGGGGCCAACGTCCTGACTTTC
cdr3_aa: CASSESAVTSGANVLTF

d_call: .
v_call: TRBV28
j_call: TRBJ1-1
clone_size: many
cdr3_nt: TGTGCCAGCAGTTTGGCCGACGGGTTCACTGAAGCTTTCTTT
cdr3_aa: CASSLADGFTEAFF

d_call: TRBD2
v_call: TRBV5-1
j_call: TRBJ2-7
clone_size: many
cdr3_nt: TGCGCCAGCAGCTCCGGGACTAGCGCCTACGAGCAGTACTTC
cdr3_aa: CASSSGTSAYEQYF

d_call: .
v_call: TRBV5-1
j_call: TRBJ1-1
clone_size: many
cdr3_nt: TGTGCCAGCAGCGCTGGGGCCGGGTTTGACACTGAAGCTTTCTTT
cdr3_aa: CASSAGAGFDTEAFF

d_call: .
v_call: TRBV18
j_call: TRBJ2-7
clone_size: many
cdr3_nt: TGTGCCAGCTCACCCCCGGGGCAAAAGGACTACGAGCAGTACTTC
cdr3_aa: CASSPPGQKDYEQYF

d_call: .
v_call: TRBV12-3/TRBV12-4
j_call: TRBJ2-7
clone_size: many
cdr3_nt: TGTGCCAGCTCCACGGGTGGGTCCCCCGACGAGCAGTACTTC
cdr3_aa: CASSTGGSPDEQYF

d_call: .
v_call: TRBV30
j_call: TRBJ2-6
clone_size: few
cdr3_nt: TGTGCCTGGAGTAACTCTGGGGCCAACGTCCTGACTTTC
cdr3_aa: CAWSNSGANVLTF

d_call: TRBD2
v_call: TRBV3-1
j_call: TRBJ2-7
clone_size: many
cdr3_nt: TGTGCCAGCAGCTCCTGGCGGGAGACGTACGAGCAGTACTTC
cdr3_aa: CASSSWRETYEQYF

d_call: .
v_call: TRBV5-1
j_call: TRBJ2-7
clone_size: many
cdr3_nt: TGCGCCAGCAGCCCCGGGGGTGAAGAGCAGTACTTC
cdr3_aa: CASSPGGEEQYF

d_call: .
v_call: TRBV6-2/TRBV6-3
j_call: TRBJ2-5
clone_size: .
cdr3_nt: TGTGCCAGCAGCCGGTTTAGAGACCAAGAGACCCAGTACTTC
cdr3_aa: CASSRFRDQETQYF

d_call: TRBD2
v_call: TRBV11-3
j_call: TRBJ2-7
clone_size: many
cdr3_nt: TGTGCCAGCAGCGGGCCGGGAGGAAGCTACGAGCAGTACTTC
cdr3_aa: CASSGPGGSYEQYF

d_call: .
v_call: TRBV6-5
j_call: TRBJ2-1
clone_size: many
cdr3_nt: TGTGCCAGCAGTTACTCGACCTATGGGGGGATGAATGAGCAGTTCTTC
cdr3_aa: CASSYSTYGGMNEQFF

d_call: TRBD2
v_call: TRBV4-1
j_call: TRBJ2-1
clone_size: many
cdr3_nt: TGCGCCAGCAGCCAAGGGGTAGCGGGAGCATACTCCTACAATGAGCAGTTCTTC
cdr3_aa: CASSQGVAGAYSYNEQFF